The rows below give T cell receptor beta chains drawn from one sample of a study of cytomegalovirus exposure and HLA in healthy donors. Profiling relied on immunoSEQ multiplex PCR, and the TCRdb table lists in-frame clones only, not all of them. Among more than 85,000 clones listed, roughly 70% were seen once. Sequencing was done on a sample of PBMCs. The receptors were sampled from a man aged 40-49 years in good health and CMV-seronegative. The conserved cysteine and the conserved F or W are not part of the CDR3 here. The size entry is marked missing in some rows and otherwise reads once, few, many or a size class.

clone_size v_call cdr3_aa
- TRBV29-1 SVEDWDRSNEKLF
- TRBV7-6 ASSGGQGMNQPQH
- TRBV5-6 ASSRGGKDRLNQPQH
- TRBV6-1 ASSEAGFGGPEAF
- TRBV7-8 ASSLRLAGGKHSYNEQF
- TRBV19 ASSARGQANTEAF
few TRBV5-8 ASSLVRDSNTGELF
- TRBV28 ASRSGTGSSYGYT
- TRBV19 ASSVRDSTYSNQPQH
- TRBV5-6 ASSLQTGGNT
few TRBV7-9 ASSSTGGVNEKLF
few TRBV6-4 ASSDGTDNSPLH
- TRBV2 ASLPTHTAEKNIQY
- TRBV11-3 ASSDRGGSGTEAF
- TRBV4-3 ASSLRDRDNQPQH
- TRBV19 ASSPQGRTPEAF
- TRBV29-1 SVATGNYGYT
- TRBV18 ASSPPRGARYTEAF
- TRBV7-6 ASSSGQTPEAF
few TRBV6-6 ASSYSDGGEQY
- TRBV9 ASSPSFDERGPSSYEQY
- TRBV25-1 ASLESTDPYEQY
- TRBV30 AWSPQGHQPQH
- TRBV2 ASSELQGSNYGYT
few TRBV9 ASSPSGQSTDTQY
- TRBV6-5 ASRTGTGDTGELF
- TRBV7-9 ASSRAGGRVTDTQY
- TRBV5-8 ASSLGDSSNQPQH
- TRBV7-6 ASSLSTGTGTNTGELF
- TRBV2 ASFERYEQY
- TRBV28 ASSPSETQGGGYT
- TRBV6-6 ASSYSSDDYYGYT
- TRBV7-9 ASIEPGRGGGADEQF
few TRBV30 AWSSTAGNTIY
- TRBV4-1 ASSQEFPVAGSEAF
- TRBV2 ASSARQGALYNSPLH
once TRBV7-2 ASSPAGGPYEQY
- TRBV14 ASSRGRGPSYEQY
- TRBV5-6 ASSLAYNEQF
- TRBV6-1 ASTLTGQLTGELF
- TRBV5-6 ASNLGRGLAYEQY
- TRBV5-4 ASSYGLAYEQY
few TRBV7-2 ASSWPGQGTEAF
- TRBV6-5 ASSDELDSPLH
- TRBV4-3 ASSQDGGNPYEQY
- TRBV7-8 ASSFGQGFAEPQH
few TRBV7-3 ASSPGTGSYEQY
- TRBV11-3 ASSLSSQETQY
once TRBV5-1 ASSLRGFQETQY
once TRBV18 ASSPSELYEQY
- TRBV4-3 ASSQEEGAGGNTIY
- TRBV7-6 ASSVRGGYSYNEQF
- TRBV7-8 ASSLTETRYEQY
- TRBV19 ASSARDTGPGYGYT
- TRBV27 ASSSRRAHEQY
few TRBV29-1 SVETDRERLF
- TRBV7-9 ASSQGGGPHEQF
- TRBV19 ASRGLMNTEAF
few TRBV18 ASSPDGNYEQY